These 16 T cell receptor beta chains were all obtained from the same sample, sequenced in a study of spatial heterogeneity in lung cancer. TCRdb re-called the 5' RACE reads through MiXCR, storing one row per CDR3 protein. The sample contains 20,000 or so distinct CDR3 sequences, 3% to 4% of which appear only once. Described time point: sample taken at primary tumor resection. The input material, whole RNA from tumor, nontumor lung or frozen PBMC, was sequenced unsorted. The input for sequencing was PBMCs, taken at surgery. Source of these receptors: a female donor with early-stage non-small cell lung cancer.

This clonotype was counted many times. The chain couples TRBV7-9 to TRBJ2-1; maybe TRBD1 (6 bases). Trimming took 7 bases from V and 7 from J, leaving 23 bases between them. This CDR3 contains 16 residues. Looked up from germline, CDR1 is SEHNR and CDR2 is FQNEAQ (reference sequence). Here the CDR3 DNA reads TGTGCCAGCACCCATCAGAAGCCCCCGAGGGGGAATGAGCAGTTCTTC. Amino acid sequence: CASTHQKPPRGNEQFF.

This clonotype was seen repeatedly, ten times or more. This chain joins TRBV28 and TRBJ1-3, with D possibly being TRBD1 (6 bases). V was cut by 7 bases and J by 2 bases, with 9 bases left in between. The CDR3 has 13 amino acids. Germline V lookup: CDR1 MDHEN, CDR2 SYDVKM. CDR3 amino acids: CASKQGAGNTIYF. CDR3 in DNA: TGTGCCAGCAAACAGGGAGCTGGAAACACCATATATTTT. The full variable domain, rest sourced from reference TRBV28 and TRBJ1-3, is DVKVTQSSRYLVKRTGEKVFLECVQDMDHENMFWYRQDPGLGLRLIYFSYDVKMKEKGDIPEGYSVSREKKERFSLILESASTNQTSMYLCASKQGAGNTIYFGEGSWLTVV.

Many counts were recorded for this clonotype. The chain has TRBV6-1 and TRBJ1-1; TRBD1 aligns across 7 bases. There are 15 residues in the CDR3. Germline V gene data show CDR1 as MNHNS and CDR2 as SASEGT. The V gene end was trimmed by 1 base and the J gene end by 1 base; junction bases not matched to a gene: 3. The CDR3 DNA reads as TGTGCCAGCAGTGAAGTAAGGGGGCGGAACACTGAAGCTTTCTTT. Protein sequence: CASSEVRGRNTEAFF.

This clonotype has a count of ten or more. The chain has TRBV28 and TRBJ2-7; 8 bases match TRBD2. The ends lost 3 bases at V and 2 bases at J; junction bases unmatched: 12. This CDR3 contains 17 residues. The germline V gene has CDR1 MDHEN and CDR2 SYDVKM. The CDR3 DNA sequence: TGTGCCAGCAGTTTTACACTAGCGGAACCCAACGCCTACGAGCAGTACTTC. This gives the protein CASSFTLAEPNAYEQYF.

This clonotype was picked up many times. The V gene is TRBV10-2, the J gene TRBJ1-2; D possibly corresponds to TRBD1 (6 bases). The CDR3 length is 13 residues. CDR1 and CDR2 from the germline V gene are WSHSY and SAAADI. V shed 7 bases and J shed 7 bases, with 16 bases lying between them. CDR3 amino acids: CASIDSTGTGYTF. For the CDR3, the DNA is TGCGCCAGCATCGATTCAACAGGGACTGGCTACACCTTC.

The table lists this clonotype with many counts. The CDR3 DNA reads TGTGCCAGCAGCCAAGGCGGAGTTGAGCAGTTCTTC. Protein product: CASSQGGVEQFF. V and J are TRBV14 and TRBJ2-1; D remains ambiguous. CDR1 and CDR2 (germline): SGHDN, FVKESK. Between the trimmed V and J ends, which lost 1 base and 9 bases, there was a span of 7 bases. The length of the CDR3 is 12 residues.

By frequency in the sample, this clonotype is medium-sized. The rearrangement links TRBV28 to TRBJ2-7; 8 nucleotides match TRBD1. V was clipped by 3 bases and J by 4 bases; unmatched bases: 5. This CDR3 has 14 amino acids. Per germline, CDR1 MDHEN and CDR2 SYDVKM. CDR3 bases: TGTGCCAGCAGTTTCGGGACAGGCCTTTACGAGCAGTACTTC. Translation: CASSFGTGLYEQYF.

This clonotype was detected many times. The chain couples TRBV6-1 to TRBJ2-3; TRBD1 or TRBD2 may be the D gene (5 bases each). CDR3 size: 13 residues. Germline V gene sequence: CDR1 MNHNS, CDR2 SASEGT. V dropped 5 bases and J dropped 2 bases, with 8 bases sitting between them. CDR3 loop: CASSSGTTDTQYF. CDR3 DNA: TGTGCCAGCAGTTCAGGGACCACAGATACGCAGTATTTT.

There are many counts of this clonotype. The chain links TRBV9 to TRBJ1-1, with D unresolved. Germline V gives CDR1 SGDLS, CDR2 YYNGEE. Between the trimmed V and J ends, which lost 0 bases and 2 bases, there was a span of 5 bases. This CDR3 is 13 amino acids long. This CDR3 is CASSVAPNTEAFF. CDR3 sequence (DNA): TGTGCCAGCAGCGTAGCACCAAACACTGAAGCTTTCTTT.

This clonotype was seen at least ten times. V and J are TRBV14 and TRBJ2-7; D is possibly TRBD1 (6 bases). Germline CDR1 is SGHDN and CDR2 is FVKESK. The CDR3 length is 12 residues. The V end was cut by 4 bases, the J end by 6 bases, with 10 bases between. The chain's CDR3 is CASSPGRGEQYF. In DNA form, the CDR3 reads TGTGCCAGCAGCCCTGGCAGGGGCGAGCAGTACTTC.

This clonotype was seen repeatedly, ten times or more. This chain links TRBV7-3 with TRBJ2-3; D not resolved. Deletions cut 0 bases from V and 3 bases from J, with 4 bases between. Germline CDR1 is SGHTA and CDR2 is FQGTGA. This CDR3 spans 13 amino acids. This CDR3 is CASSLTQTDTQYF. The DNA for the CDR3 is TGTGCCAGCAGCTTAACGCAGACAGATACGCAGTATTTT.

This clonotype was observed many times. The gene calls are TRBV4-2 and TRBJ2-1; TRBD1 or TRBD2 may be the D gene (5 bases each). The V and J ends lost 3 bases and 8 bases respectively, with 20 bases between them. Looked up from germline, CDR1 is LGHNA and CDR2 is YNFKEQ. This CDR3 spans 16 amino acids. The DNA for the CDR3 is TGTGCCAGCAGCCAGGGTTGGGACGCCCCCGTCCATGAGCAGTTCTTC. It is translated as CASSQGWDAPVHEQFF.

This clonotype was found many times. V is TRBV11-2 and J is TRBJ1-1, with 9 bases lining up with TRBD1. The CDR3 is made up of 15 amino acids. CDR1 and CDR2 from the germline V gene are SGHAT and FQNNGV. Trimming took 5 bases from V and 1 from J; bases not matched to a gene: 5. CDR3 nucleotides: TGTGCCAGCAGCCCGGGACAGGGAAGGAACACTGAAGCTTTCTTT. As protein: CASSPGQGRNTEAFF.

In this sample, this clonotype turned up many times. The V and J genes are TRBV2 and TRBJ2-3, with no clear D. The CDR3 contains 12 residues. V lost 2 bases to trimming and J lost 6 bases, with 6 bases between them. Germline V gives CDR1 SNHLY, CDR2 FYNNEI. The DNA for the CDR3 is TGTGCCAGCAGTGAACTGGGTGATACGCAGTATTTT. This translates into CASSELGDTQYF.

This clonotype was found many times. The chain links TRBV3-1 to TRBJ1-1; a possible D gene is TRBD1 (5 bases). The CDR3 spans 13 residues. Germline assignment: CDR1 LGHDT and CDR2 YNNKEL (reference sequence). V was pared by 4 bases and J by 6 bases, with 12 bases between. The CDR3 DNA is TGTGCCAGCAGCCCGGGGACCCCTGCTGAAGCTTTCTTT. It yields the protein CASSPGTPAEAFF.

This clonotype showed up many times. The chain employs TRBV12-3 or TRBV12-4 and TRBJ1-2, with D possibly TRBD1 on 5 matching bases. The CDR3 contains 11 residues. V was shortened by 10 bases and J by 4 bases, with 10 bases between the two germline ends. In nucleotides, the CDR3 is TGTGCCACCTGGGGGATCTATGGCTACACCTTC. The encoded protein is CATWGIYGYTF.